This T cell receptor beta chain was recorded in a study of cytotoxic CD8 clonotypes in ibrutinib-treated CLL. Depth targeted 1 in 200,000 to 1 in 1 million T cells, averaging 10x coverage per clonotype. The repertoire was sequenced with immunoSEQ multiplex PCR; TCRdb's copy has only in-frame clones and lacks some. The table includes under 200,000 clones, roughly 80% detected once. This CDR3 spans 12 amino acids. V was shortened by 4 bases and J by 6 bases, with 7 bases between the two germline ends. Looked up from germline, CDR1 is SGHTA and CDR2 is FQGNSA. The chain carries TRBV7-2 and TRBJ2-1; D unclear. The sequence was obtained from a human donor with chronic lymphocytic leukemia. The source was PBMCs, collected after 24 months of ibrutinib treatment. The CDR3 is CASSSPPNEQFF. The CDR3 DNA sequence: TGTGCCAGCAGCTCTCCACCCAATGAGCAGTTCTTC.